The clone carrying this T cell receptor (beta chain) was counted between two and nine times. This record comes from a study of blood T cell repertoires in COVID-19. TCRdb's copy holds only in-frame clones and misses some; the assay was immunoSEQ multiplex PCR. The sample consists of around 190,000 clones, over 75% of them appearing once. In germline, CDR1 is LNHDA, CDR2 SQIVND (reference sequence). The CDR3 has 13 residues. Trimming shortened V by 3 bases and J by 2 bases, and 2 bases separated the two germline ends. The chain is built from TRBV19 and TRBJ2-6; D ambiguous. This clonotype was sampled from a man aged 70-80 years with active or convalescent COVID-19. Source material: peripheral blood. CDR3 in amino acids: CASSIAGANVLTF. DNA of the CDR3: TGTGCCAGTAGTATCGCTGGGGCCAACGTCCTGACTTTC. Using reference TRBV19 and TRBJ2-6 for the parts outside the CDR3, the full variable domain is DGGITQSPKYLFRKEGQNVTLSCEQNLNHDAMYWYRQDPGQGLRLIYYSQIVNDFQKGDIAEGYSVSREKKESFPLTVTSAQKNPTAFYLCASSIAGANVLTFGAGSRLTVL.